This section outlines one T cell receptor (beta chain) sequence together with its context. Its cognate antigen has yet to be identified. Per-base qualities were not stored, and no clone one base away is much larger. V loses 4 bases at its end and J loses 1 base; junction bases beyond the gene matches: 6. Measured from the cysteine to the phenylalanine, the CDR3 is 16 residues long. Only the CDR3 DNA is retained, 48 bases long and in frame from the first base. CDR1 and CDR2 (SGHVS, FQNEAQ) derive from the germline V gene. The data were taken from a study of cytomegalovirus exposure and HLA in healthy donors (dated by TCRdb to 2017 to 2019). Regarding the research as a whole: An earlier analysis of about 530 of the donors reported under 300 Gb of sequence data and 117 million unique TCR beta sequences obtained from around 190 million T cells. An early release covering 550 to 650 HLA-typed donors comprised approximately 300 gigabases of sequencing data and tens of millions of unique TCR sequences. Of the roughly 400 genotyped donors, about 80% fell in the genetic ancestry cluster associated with self-reported Caucasian donors. The study was designed to test whether signatures of past pathogen exposure could be identified by cataloging public T cell receptors. The study used immunosequencing to profile the T cell repertoires of 670 or so subjects and linked those repertoires to cytomegalovirus serostatus. Along with the roughly 670-subject first cohort, a separate validation cohort of some 130 different subjects was used. High-throughput TCR immunosequencing, statistical association of individual TCRs with disease status, and machine learning were combined to predict cytomegalovirus infection status. A later analysis re-analyzed previously published TCR beta repertoires from several hundred donors and added high-resolution HLA genotyping to study TCR occurrence patterns. In the later analysis, no new phenotypic data were used to find candidate immune exposures; instead, reliance was placed on TCR beta sequences and their occurrence across donors. In an earlier analysis of a few hundred of the donors, high-throughput TCR beta sequencing was used to judge whether each TCR beta V gene segment behaved as functional or pseudogenic. Donor age, sex, ethnicity and CMV serostatus were collected together with the repertoire data. Genome-wide SNP genotypes for about three fifths of the 666 donors were used in a later genetic analysis, which treated that subset as a discovery cohort. Every discovery cohort repertoire had been produced on one sequencing platform. Both class I and class II loci were covered by HLA typing, at four-digit resolution. The number of typed donors differed by locus: roughly 620-630 for A, B, C, DRB1 and DQB1; some 540 for DQA1; some 610 for DPA1; and some 430 for DPB1. Because of strong linkage in the cohort, a few DR-DQ haplotypes were treated as single units for association and clustering. On average, roughly 200,000 unique TCR beta nucleotide sequences were sequenced per donor among 398 genotyped donors of the cohort, with 15% to 20% of those sequences being non-productive.

The cohort was made up of 666 healthy bone marrow donors. Cohort members were all nominally healthy when sampled, although unrecorded immune exposures were likely present. The donor was CMV seropositive and was included in the group of almost 300 seropositive cohort members. A peripheral blood sample was provided by each donor, and peripheral blood mononuclear cells were used for TCR beta sequencing. Genomic DNA was extracted from the blood cell samples with the Qiagen DNeasy Blood Extraction Kit. The library was prepared using the immunoSEQ multiplex PCR assay. A mixture of 60 forward primers for TCR Vbeta segments and 13 reverse primers for TCR Jbeta segments was used in the multiplex PCR. The CDR3 region of rearranged TCR beta genes was amplified from genomic DNA with a multiplex PCR assay. On the Illumina HiSeq System, the amplified TCR beta libraries were sequenced as 87-base-pair reads. The study's processing was this. In a later analysis, tens of millions of unique TCR beta chains were counted across the approximately 620 repertoires, and around 10 million of these chains were shared by at least two donors. Raw reads were error-corrected and collapsed into unique sequences by a nearest-neighbor algorithm in which closely related sequences were merged to remove PCR and sequencing errors. CDR3 sequences were aligned to IMGT reference sequences to assign V, D and J gene segments. For a sequence to be retained, a match of at least six nucleotides was required to both a V gene segment and a J gene segment. Rearrangements were called productive when the CDR3 lacked stop codons and stayed in frame with V and J; all others were non-productive. Following IMGT convention, CDR3 was defined as the stretch from the second conserved V-encoded cysteine up to the conserved J-encoded phenylalanine. The earlier analysis of about 570 of the donors excluded any sequence lacking an unambiguous match to a single V gene segment. In an earlier analysis of a few hundred of the donors, V segments were called functional above 56.7% productive rearrangements and were called segregating when the between-donor standard deviation exceeded 5%. A statistical classification framework was developed to diagnose cytomegalovirus status using the catalog of TCR beta chain sequences. In a later analysis, V and J genes were assigned by comparing TCR nucleotide sequences against IMGT/GENE-DB human TR gene sequences. A later analysis assigned CDR3 sequences and most-parsimonious VDJ recombination scenarios with the TCRdist pipeline. A later analysis defined each TCR beta chain by its CDR3 amino acid sequence plus V-gene family, and excluded reads lacking a unique V-gene family. As a way to deal with suspected cross-contamination and a sequencing artifact, a later analysis dropped hundreds of nucleotide sequences that were highly shared and had low generation probability. In a later analysis, a clonal expansion index was calculated for each public chain from normalized within-repertoire ranks of inferred template counts. In a later analysis, generation probabilities were computed with a VDJ recombination model fitted to out-of-frame rearrangements, and the resulting probabilities were checked against IGoR. Hypergeometric tests were used in a later analysis to score TCR-TCR, TCR-HLA and TCR-CMV co-occurrence, with a repertoire-size bias correction applied to the TCR pairs. To estimate false discovery rates, a later analysis permuted the HLA or CMV assignments 20 times. A later analysis grouped co-occurring TCRs with DBSCAN, adding TCRdist sequence similarity when clustering within HLA-allele-positive subsets. For co-occurrence clustering, repertoires with fewer than 30,000 or more than 120,000 public chains were excluded, along with five repertoires with anomalous nucleotide sharing. The clones in this table, taken by TCRdb from immuneACCESS, are in-frame only. Not every clone is retained; where verified, under half of the shortfall comes from an unresolved V gene, and the cause of the rest is unknown. V, J and clone size were drawn from that table, and D and trimming were deduced from the DNA. The table for this sample lists around 230,000 clones; about 81% of them were counted only once. The ten largest clones capture around 6% of the sample.

General findings and caveats noted by the study authors: Immune exposure information for the cohort was limited to CMV serostatus. In a later analysis, several top co-occurrence clusters were reported to appear linked to parvovirus B19, influenza, CMV and Epstein-Barr virus. About 17 rarely observed V segments, including chromosome 9 orphons, were excluded from the earlier analysis of several hundred of the donors because counts were too low. V-gene and J-gene trimming of TCR beta chains was associated with a missense DCLRE1C variant in a later genetic analysis, and the association was replicated in an independent cohort. Sequencing depth was assumed to be roughly uniform across donors in the presence/absence analyses, though that assumption may not hold. In an earlier analysis of approximately 590 of the donors, most TCR beta V segments appeared in productive rearrangements about 87% or about 30% of the time, broadly matching IMGT annotations. A cluster of highly shared sequence variants was judged likely to be a technical artifact of the sequencing pipeline. Linkage disequilibrium might explain the correlated functional status among segregating V segments, but an unknown experimental factor could not be excluded. At a false discovery rate of 0.05, a later analysis linked 15,000 to 20,000 TCR beta sequences to specific HLA alleles. The study listed 164 TCR beta chains as associated with cytomegalovirus. In a later genetic analysis, fewer N-insertions in productive TCRs were reported among donors in an Asian-associated ancestry cluster than the roughly 700-donor mean. A further reported finding was that TCR beta sequences accurately predicted the HLA-A and HLA-B alleles for most subjects in the first cohort. The classifier was reported to diagnose cytomegalovirus status with high specificity and sensitivity in both the original and validation cohorts. In a later analysis, most CMV-associated TCR beta chains were found to appear HLA-restricted, with HLA associations seemingly driven largely by CMV exposure. According to a later analysis, TCR association rates differed among HLA loci, with DRB1 alleles showing the most associated TCRs and HLA-C alleles showing the fewest. In a later analysis, HLA-associated TCR beta chains were found to be more clonally expanded and to have lower generation probabilities than equally common non-associated chains. This cohort had only TCR beta chains sequenced, and the lack of alpha or paired-chain data limited which features could be detected. Three of the identified cytomegalovirus-associated TCR beta chains were confirmed in vitro to be specific for cytomegalovirus antigens. The 87-base-pair reads could not distinguish some IMGT-functional V segments, including TRBV6-2 and TRBV6-3, so those segments were excluded. Assigning TCR associations to individual alleles was difficult when HLA alleles, especially DR and DQ, strongly co-occurred. Across donors, most TCR sequences were observed very rarely, whereas some public TCRs were present in many individuals. HLA typing was unavailable for some donors at each locus, so association tests used only the typed subset. It was suggested by the authors that the approach could potentially be generalized to other disease states and immunological phenotypes.

The sequencing sample was made of PBMCs. This receptor was obtained from a man aged 40-50 years in good health and CMV-seropositive. Rearrangement joined TRBV7-8 to TRBJ2-1, and 8 junctional nucleotides match TRBD2. The DNA sequence is as follows: TGTGCCAGCAGCTCAACCGGGACTAGGTCCTACAATGAGCAGTTCTTC. Translated, this is CASSSTGTRSYNEQFF. The CDR3, completed at both ends by the reference TRBV7-8 and TRBJ2-1 genes, gives the full variable domain GAGVSQSPRYKVAKRGQDVALRCDPISGHVSLFWYQQALGQGPEFLTYFQNEAQLDKSGLPSDRFFAERPEGSVSTLKIQRTQQEDSAVYLCASSSTGTRSYNEQFFGPGTRLTVL.